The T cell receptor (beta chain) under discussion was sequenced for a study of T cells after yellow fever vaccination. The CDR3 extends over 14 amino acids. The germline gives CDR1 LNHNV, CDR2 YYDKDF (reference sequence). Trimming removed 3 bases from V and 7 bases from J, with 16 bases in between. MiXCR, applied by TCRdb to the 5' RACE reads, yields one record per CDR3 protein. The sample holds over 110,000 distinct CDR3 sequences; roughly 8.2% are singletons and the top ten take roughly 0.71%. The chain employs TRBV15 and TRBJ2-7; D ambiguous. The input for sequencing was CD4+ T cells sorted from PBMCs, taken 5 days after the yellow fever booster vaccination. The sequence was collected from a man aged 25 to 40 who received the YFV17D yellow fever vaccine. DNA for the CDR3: TGTGCCACCAGCAGCGATCTGAAAGGACCGGAGCAGTACTTC. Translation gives CATSSDLKGPEQYF.